These T cell receptor beta chains were read from a single sample in a study of OX40 agonist ivuxolimab in advanced cancers. This table comes from immunoSEQ multiplex PCR, and its TCRdb copy is limited to in-frame clones, with some not included. The data hold 11,000 to 15,000 clones, with 93% observed a single time. The sequenced sample was CD4+ or CD8+ T cells sorted from blood, obtained in a trial of the OX40 agonist ivuxolimab. The receptors stem from an adult with an advanced solid tumor such as melanoma, head and neck, liver or kidney cancer. Each CDR3 is given with its conserved first and last residue. D genes are given only for firm matches. Expanded clones get a size class; other rows say once, few or many, or leave the size out.

v_call: TRBV28
clone_size: NA
d_call: NA
j_call: TRBJ2-3
cdr3_nt: TGTGCCAGCAGTTTATTACGGGGCTACACAGATACGCAGTATTTT
cdr3_aa: CASSLLRGYTDTQYF

v_call: TRBV27
clone_size: NA
d_call: NA
j_call: TRBJ2-7
cdr3_nt: TGTGCCAGCAGTTCCATCGCCCCGTCAGGTTCCTACGAGCAGTACTTC
cdr3_aa: CASSSIAPSGSYEQYF

v_call: TRBV7-8
clone_size: NA
d_call: NA
j_call: TRBJ2-1
cdr3_nt: TGTGCCAGCAGCTTAGTTTGGTCCACCCCCTCCTACAATGAGCAGTTCTTC
cdr3_aa: CASSLVWSTPSYNEQFF

v_call: TRBV27
clone_size: NA
d_call: TRBD1
j_call: TRBJ2-7
cdr3_nt: TGTGCCAGCAGTTTGGGACAGGGGGCATCCTACGAGCAGTACTTC
cdr3_aa: CASSLGQGASYEQYF

v_call: TRBV28
clone_size: NA
d_call: TRBD1
j_call: TRBJ1-5
cdr3_nt: TGTGCCAGCAGTCCAGGGACAGGGGGCGCTTTTTTCCAGCCCCAGCATTTT
cdr3_aa: CASSPGTGGAFFQPQHF

v_call: TRBV11-3
clone_size: NA
d_call: TRBD1
j_call: TRBJ1-4
cdr3_nt: TGTGCCAGCAGCTTAGTAGACCGGGACAGGGGATATTCTAAACTGTTTTTT
cdr3_aa: CASSLVDRDRGYSKLFF

v_call: TRBV6-5
clone_size: NA
d_call: NA
j_call: TRBJ1-2
cdr3_nt: TGTGCCAGCAGTTACTCGAATAAGGGGAGCTACACCTTC
cdr3_aa: CASSYSNKGSYTF

v_call: TRBV29-1
clone_size: NA
d_call: NA
j_call: TRBJ2-7
cdr3_nt: TGCAGCGTTGAGACACACCAGGGGCAGCAGTACTTC
cdr3_aa: CSVETHQGQQYF

v_call: TRBV4-1
clone_size: NA
d_call: NA
j_call: TRBJ2-7
cdr3_nt: TGCGCCAGCAGCCCGACGGGAAGTTCCTACGAGCAGTACTTC
cdr3_aa: CASSPTGSSYEQYF

v_call: TRBV5-6
clone_size: NA
d_call: NA
j_call: TRBJ1-4
cdr3_nt: TGTGCCAGCAGCCTTATTCGGAGCGTAAGTGAAAAACTGTTTTTT
cdr3_aa: CASSLIRSVSEKLFF

v_call: TRBV2
clone_size: NA
d_call: TRBD1
j_call: TRBJ2-7
cdr3_nt: TGTGCCAGCACCCAGGGACAGCCTTCTCCCTACGAGCAGTACTTC
cdr3_aa: CASTQGQPSPYEQYF

v_call: TRBV9
clone_size: NA
d_call: NA
j_call: TRBJ2-4
cdr3_nt: TGTGCCAGCAGCGTAGGAGGAGGGGGCGGAAACATTCAGTACTTC
cdr3_aa: CASSVGGGGGNIQYF

v_call: TRBV27
clone_size: NA
d_call: NA
j_call: TRBJ2-7
cdr3_nt: TGTGCCAGCAGTTTTGGGGAGTCCTACGAGCAGTACTTC
cdr3_aa: CASSFGESYEQYF

v_call: TRBV28
clone_size: NA
d_call: NA
j_call: TRBJ1-2
cdr3_nt: TGTGCCAGCAGTCCCCCCAAGAAGACATTCGTCTACTATGGCTACACCTTC
cdr3_aa: CASSPPKKTFVYYGYTF

v_call: TRBV27
clone_size: NA
d_call: TRBD2
j_call: TRBJ2-7
cdr3_nt: TGTGCCAGCAGTTTCGCGGGGGTGATCTACGAGCAGTACTTC
cdr3_aa: CASSFAGVIYEQYF

v_call: TRBV7-9
clone_size: NA
d_call: TRBD1
j_call: TRBJ2-7
cdr3_nt: TGTGCCAGCAGCTCGCCGGGACAGGGGGCCGAGCAGTACTTC
cdr3_aa: CASSSPGQGAEQYF

v_call: TRBV7-9
clone_size: NA
d_call: NA
j_call: TRBJ1-2
cdr3_nt: TGTGCCAGCAGCTTAGGCGGATCTCGTCCCAACACCTTC
cdr3_aa: CASSLGGSRPNTF

v_call: TRBV7-2
clone_size: NA
d_call: NA
j_call: TRBJ2-5
cdr3_nt: TGTGCCAGCAGTCTGATTTCGATAGAGACCCAGTACTTC
cdr3_aa: CASSLISIETQYF

v_call: TRBV29-1
clone_size: NA
d_call: TRBD2
j_call: TRBJ2-7
cdr3_nt: TGCAGCGTTCCGACTAGCGGGGGTACTAACTCCTACGAGCAGTACTTC
cdr3_aa: CSVPTSGGTNSYEQYF

v_call: TRBV30
clone_size: medium-sized
d_call: NA
j_call: TRBJ2-7
cdr3_nt: TGTGCCTGGGATTTGACAGCCTCCTACGAGCAGTACTTC
cdr3_aa: CAWDLTASYEQYF

v_call: TRBV27
clone_size: NA
d_call: TRBD2
j_call: TRBJ2-1
cdr3_nt: TGTGCCAGCAGTGCCATACTAGCGGGAGTTGGCAATGAGCAGTTCTTC
cdr3_aa: CASSAILAGVGNEQFF

v_call: TRBV9
clone_size: few
d_call: NA
j_call: TRBJ1-1
cdr3_nt: TGTGCCAGCAGCGCCCCGCAGGACAGCGGGAACACTGAAGCTTTCTTT
cdr3_aa: CASSAPQDSGNTEAFF

v_call: TRBV9
clone_size: NA
d_call: NA
j_call: TRBJ2-7
cdr3_nt: TGTGCCAGCAGCGTAGAATCAGACTACGAGCAGTACTTC
cdr3_aa: CASSVESDYEQYF

v_call: TRBV7-9
clone_size: NA
d_call: TRBD2
j_call: TRBJ2-1
cdr3_nt: TGTGCCAGCAGCTCCGTGGGCGGGAGGGCCCCATATGAGCAGTTCTTC
cdr3_aa: CASSSVGGRAPYEQFF

v_call: TRBV10-2
clone_size: NA
d_call: NA
j_call: TRBJ1-4
cdr3_nt: TGCGCCAGCAGTGTTGGCGGGACCGGGGTTTTGTTTTTT
cdr3_aa: CASSVGGTGVLFF

v_call: TRBV27
clone_size: NA
d_call: NA
j_call: TRBJ2-3
cdr3_nt: TGTGCCAGCAGTTTGGTGGGGGCCACAGATACGCAGTATTTT
cdr3_aa: CASSLVGATDTQYF

v_call: TRBV7-2
clone_size: NA
d_call: TRBD1
j_call: TRBJ1-5
cdr3_nt: TGTGCCAGCAGGAAAGGAGGCACAGGGGACTTAAATCAGCCCCAGCATTTT
cdr3_aa: CASRKGGTGDLNQPQHF

v_call: TRBV5-1
clone_size: NA
d_call: NA
j_call: TRBJ2-7
cdr3_nt: TGCGCCAGCAGGCTTTCCCGGTCCTACGAGCAGTACTTC
cdr3_aa: CASRLSRSYEQYF

v_call: TRBV9
clone_size: NA
d_call: TRBD2
j_call: TRBJ2-3
cdr3_nt: TGTGCCAGCAGTGATCCGGGACTAGGGGTAGATACGCAGTATTTT
cdr3_aa: CASSDPGLGVDTQYF